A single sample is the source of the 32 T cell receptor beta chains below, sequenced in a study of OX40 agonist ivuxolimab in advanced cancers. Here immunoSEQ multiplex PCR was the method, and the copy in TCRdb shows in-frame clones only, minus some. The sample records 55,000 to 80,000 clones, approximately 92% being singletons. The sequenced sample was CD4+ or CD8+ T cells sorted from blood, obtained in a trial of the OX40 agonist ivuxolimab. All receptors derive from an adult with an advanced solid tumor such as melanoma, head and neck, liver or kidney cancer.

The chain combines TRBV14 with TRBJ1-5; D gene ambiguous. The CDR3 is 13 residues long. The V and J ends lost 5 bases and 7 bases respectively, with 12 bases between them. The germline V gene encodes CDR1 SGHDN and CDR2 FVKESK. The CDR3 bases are TGTGCCAGCAGCAGGTCGGGGAACCAGCCCCAGCATTTT. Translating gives CASSRSGNQPQHF.

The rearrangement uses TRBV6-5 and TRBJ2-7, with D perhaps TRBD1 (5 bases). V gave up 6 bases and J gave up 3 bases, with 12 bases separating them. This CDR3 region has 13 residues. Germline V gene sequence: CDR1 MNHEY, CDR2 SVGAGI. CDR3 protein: CASSLGQHYEQYF. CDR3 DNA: TGTGCCAGCAGCCTGGGGCAACACTACGAGCAGTACTTC.

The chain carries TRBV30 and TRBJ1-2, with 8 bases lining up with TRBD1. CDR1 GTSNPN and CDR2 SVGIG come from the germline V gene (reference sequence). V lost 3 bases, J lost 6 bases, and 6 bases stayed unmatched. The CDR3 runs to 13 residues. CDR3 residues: CAWSGQGLNGYTF. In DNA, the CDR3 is TGTGCCTGGAGCGGACAGGGCTTGAATGGCTACACCTTC. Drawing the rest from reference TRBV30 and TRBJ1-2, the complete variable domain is SQTIHQWPATLVQPVGSPLSLECTVEGTSNPNLYWYRQAAGRGLQLLFYSVGIGQISSEVPQNLSASRPQDRQFILSSKKLLLSDSGFYLCAWSGQGLNGYTFGSGTRLTVV.

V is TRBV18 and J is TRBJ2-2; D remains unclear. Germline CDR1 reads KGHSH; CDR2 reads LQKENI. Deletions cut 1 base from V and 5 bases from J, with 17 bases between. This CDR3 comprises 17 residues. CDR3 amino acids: CASSPLDPAVWTGELFF. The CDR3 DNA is TGTGCCAGCTCACCACTTGACCCCGCAGTATGGACCGGGGAGCTGTTTTTT.

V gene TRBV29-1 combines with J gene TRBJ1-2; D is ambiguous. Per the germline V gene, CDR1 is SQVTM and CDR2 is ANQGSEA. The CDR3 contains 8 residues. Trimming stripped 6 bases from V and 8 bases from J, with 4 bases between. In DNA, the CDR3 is TGCAGCGTCGCCGGCTACACCTTC. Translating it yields CSVAGYTF.

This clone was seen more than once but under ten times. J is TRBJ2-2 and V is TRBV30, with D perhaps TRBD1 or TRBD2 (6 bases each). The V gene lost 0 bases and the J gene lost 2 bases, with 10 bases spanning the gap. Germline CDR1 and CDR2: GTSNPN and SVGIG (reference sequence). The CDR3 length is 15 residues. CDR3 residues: CAWSVGGANTGELFF. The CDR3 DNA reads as TGTGCCTGGAGTGTGGGGGGCGCAAACACCGGGGAGCTGTTTTTT.

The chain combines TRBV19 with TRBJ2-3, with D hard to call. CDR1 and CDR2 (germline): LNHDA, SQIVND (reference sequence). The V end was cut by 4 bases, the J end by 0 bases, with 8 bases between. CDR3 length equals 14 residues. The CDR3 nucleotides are TGTGCCAGTAGTAAAGCAGCTAGCACAGATACGCAGTATTTT. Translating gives CASSKAASTDTQYF.

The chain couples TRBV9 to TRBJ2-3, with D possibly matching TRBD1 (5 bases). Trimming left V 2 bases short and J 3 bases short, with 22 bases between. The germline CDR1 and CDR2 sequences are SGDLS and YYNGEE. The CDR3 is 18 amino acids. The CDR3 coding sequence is TGTGCCAGCAGCGTCGGTAGCTGGGGCATTGAACGGACAGATACGCAGTATTTT. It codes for CASSVGSWGIERTDTQYF.

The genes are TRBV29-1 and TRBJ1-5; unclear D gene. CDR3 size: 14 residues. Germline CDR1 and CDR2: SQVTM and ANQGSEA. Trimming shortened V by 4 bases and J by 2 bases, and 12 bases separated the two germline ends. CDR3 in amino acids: CSVVGGKGNQPQHF. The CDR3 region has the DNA TGCAGCGTTGTGGGTGGGAAGGGCAATCAGCCCCAGCATTTT.

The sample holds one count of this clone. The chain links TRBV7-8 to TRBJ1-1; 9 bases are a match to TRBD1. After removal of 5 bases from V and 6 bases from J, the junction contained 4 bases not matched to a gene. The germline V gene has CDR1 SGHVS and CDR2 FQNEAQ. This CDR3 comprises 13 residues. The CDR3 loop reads CASSGQGLPEAFF. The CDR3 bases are TGTGCCAGCAGCGGACAGGGGTTACCTGAAGCTTTCTTT.

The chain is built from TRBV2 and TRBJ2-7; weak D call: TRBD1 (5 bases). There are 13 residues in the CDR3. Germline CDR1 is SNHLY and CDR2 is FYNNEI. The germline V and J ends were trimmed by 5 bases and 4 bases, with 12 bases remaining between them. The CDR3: CASSSLDSYEQYF. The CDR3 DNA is TGTGCCAGCAGTTCCCTCGACAGTTACGAGCAGTACTTC.

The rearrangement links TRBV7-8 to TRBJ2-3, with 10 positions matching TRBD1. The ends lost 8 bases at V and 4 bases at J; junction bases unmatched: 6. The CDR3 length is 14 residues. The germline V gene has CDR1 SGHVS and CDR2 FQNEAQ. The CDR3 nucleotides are TGTGCCAGCCTGACAGGGGGCCGAGCAGATACGCAGTATTTT. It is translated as CASLTGGRADTQYF. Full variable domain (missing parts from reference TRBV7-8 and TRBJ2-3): GAGVSQSPRYKVAKRGQDVALRCDPISGHVSLFWYQQALGQGPEFLTYFQNEAQLDKSGLPSDRFFAERPEGSVSTLKIQRTQQEDSAVYLCASLTGGRADTQYFGPGTRLTVL.

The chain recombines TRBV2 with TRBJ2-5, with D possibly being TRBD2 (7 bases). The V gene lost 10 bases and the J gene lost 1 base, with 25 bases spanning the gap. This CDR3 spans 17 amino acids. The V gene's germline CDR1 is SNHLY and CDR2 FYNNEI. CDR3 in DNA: TGTGCCACTAAGGGGGGGCGTCACACCGAATTCCAAGAGACCCAGTACTTC. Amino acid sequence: CATKGGRHTEFQETQYF.

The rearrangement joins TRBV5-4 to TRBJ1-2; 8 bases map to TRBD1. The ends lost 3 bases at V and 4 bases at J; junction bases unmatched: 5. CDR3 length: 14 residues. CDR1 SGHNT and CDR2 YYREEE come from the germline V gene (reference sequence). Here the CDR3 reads CASSSTGEGYGYTF. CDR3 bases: TGTGCCAGCAGCTCGACAGGGGAGGGCTATGGCTACACCTTC.

The CDR3 sequence is CASSLPGLSKNIQYF. The CDR3, as DNA: TGCGCCAGCAGCCTCCCGGGACTATCCAAAAACATTCAGTACTTC. The gene calls are TRBV4-1 and TRBJ2-4; 7 bases line up with TRBD2. The CDR3 is 15 residues long. The V and J ends lost 4 bases and 2 bases, in that order; junction bases with no gene match: 5. From germline, CDR1 is MGHRA and CDR2 YSYEKL.

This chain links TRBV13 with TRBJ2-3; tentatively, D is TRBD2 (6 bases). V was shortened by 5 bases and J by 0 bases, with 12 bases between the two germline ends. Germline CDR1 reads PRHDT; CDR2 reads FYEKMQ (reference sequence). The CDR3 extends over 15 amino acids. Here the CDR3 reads CASSPIAVSTDTQYF. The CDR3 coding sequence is TGTGCCAGCAGCCCAATAGCGGTTAGCACAGATACGCAGTATTTT.

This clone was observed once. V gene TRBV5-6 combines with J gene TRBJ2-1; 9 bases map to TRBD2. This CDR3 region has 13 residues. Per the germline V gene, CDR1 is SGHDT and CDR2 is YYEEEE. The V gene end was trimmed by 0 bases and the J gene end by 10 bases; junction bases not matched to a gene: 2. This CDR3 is CASSLGSGREQFF. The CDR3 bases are TGTGCCAGCAGCTTGGGTAGCGGGAGAGAGCAGTTCTTC.

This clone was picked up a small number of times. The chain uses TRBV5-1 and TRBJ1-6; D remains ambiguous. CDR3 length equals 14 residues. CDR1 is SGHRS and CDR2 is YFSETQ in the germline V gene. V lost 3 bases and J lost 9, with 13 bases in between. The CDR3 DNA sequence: TGCGCCAGCAGCTCGATTGGACGAGGTTCACCCCTCCACTTT. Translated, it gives CASSSIGRGSPLHF. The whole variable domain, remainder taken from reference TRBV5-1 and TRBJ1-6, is KAGVTQTPRYLIKTRGQQVTLSCSPISGHRSVSWYQQTPGQGLQFLFEYFSETQRNKGNFPGRFSGRQFSNSRSEMNVSTLELGDSALYLCASSSIGRGSPLHFGNGTRLTVT.

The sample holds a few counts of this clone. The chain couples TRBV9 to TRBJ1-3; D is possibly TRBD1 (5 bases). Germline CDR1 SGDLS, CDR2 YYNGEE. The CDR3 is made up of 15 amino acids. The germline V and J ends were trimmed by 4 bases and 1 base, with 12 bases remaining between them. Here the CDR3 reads CASSTSGGSGNTIYF. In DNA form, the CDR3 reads TGTGCCAGCAGCACTAGTGGGGGGTCTGGAAACACCATATATTTT. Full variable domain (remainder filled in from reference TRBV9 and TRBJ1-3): DSGVTQTPKHLITATGQRVTLRCSPRSGDLSVYWYQQSLDQGLQFLIQYYNGEERAKGNILERFSAQQFPDLHSELNLSSLELGDSALYFCASSTSGGSGNTIYFGEGSWLTVV.

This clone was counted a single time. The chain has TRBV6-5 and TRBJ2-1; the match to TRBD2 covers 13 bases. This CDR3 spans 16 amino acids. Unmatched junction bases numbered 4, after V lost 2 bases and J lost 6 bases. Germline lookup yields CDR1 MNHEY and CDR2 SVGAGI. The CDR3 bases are TGTGCCAGCAGTTACCTACTAGCGGGAGGGGGCAATGAGCAGTTCTTC. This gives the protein CASSYLLAGGGNEQFF.

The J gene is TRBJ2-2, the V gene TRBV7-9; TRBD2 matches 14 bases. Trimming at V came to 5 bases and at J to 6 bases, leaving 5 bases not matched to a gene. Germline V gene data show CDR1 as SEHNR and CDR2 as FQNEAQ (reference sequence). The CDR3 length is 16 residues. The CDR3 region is CASSAPGLAGAGELFF. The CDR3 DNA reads TGTGCCAGCAGCGCTCCGGGACTAGCGGGAGCCGGGGAGCTGTTTTTT.

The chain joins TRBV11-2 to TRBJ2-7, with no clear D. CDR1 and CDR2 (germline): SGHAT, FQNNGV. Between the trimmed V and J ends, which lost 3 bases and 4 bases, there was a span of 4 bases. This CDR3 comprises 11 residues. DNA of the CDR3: TGTGCCAGCAGCTTTATGTACGAGCAGTACTTC. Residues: CASSFMYEQYF.

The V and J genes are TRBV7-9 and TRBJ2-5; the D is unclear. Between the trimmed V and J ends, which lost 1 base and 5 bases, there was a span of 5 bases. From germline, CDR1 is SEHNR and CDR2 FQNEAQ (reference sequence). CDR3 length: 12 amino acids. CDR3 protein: CASSLEVETQYF. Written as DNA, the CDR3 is TGTGCCAGCAGCTTAGAGGTTGAGACCCAGTACTTC.

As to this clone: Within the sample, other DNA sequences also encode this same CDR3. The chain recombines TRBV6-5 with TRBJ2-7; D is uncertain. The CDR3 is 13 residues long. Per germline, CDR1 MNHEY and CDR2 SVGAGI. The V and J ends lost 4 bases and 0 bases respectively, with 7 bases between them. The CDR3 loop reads CASSLAYSYEQYF. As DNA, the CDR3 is TGTGCCAGCAGTTTGGCCTACTCCTACGAGCAGTACTTC.

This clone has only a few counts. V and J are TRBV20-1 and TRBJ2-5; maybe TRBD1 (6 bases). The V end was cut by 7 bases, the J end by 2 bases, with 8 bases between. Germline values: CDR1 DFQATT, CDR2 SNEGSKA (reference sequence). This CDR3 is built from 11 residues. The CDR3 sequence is CSGTVQETQYF. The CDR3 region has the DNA TGCAGTGGGACAGTACAAGAGACCCAGTACTTC.

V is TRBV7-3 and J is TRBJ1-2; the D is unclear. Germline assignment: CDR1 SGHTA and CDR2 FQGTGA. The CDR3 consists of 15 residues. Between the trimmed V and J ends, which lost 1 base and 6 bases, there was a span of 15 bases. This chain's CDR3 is CASSLNPTTLNGYTF. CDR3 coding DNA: TGTGCCAGCAGCTTAAACCCTACCACATTAAATGGCTACACCTTC.

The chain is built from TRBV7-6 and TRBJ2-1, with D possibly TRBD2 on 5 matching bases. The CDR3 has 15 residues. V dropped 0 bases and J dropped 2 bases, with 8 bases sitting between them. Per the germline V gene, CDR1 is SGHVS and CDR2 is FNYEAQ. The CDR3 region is CASSLAGETYNEQFF. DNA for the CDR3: TGTGCCAGCAGCTTAGCCGGGGAAACCTACAATGAGCAGTTCTTC.

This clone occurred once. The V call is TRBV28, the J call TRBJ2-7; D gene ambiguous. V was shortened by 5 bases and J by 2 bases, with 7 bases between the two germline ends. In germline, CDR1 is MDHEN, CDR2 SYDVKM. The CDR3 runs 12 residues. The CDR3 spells CASSLPPYEQYF. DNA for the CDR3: TGTGCCAGCAGTCTCCCCCCCTACGAGCAGTACTTC.

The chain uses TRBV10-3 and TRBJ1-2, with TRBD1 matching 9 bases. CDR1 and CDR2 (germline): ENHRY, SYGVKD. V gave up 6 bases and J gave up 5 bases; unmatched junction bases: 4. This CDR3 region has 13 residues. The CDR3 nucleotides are TGTGCCATCAGGCAACAGGGGGCATATGGCTACACCTTC. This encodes CAIRQQGAYGYTF.

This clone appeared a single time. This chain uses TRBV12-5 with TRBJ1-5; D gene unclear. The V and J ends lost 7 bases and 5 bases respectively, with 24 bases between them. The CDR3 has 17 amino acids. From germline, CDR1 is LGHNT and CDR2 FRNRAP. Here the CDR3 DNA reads TGTGCTAGTGTGTCCGCAAAACCGATAGCAGGTGATCAGCCCCAGCATTTT. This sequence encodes CASVSAKPIAGDQPQHF.

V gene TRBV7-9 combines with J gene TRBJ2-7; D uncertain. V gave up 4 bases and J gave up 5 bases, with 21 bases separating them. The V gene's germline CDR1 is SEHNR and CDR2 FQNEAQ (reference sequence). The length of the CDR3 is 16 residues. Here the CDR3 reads CASSSQRTQPSNEQYF. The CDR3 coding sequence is TGTGCCAGCAGCTCCCAAAGAACGCAGCCCTCAAACGAGCAGTACTTC.

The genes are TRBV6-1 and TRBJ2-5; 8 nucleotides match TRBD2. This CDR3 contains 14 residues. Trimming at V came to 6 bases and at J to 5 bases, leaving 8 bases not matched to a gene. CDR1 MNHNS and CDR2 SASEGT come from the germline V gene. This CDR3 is CASRIRSGSETQYF. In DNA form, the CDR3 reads TGTGCCAGCAGAATAAGAAGCGGGAGTGAGACCCAGTACTTC.